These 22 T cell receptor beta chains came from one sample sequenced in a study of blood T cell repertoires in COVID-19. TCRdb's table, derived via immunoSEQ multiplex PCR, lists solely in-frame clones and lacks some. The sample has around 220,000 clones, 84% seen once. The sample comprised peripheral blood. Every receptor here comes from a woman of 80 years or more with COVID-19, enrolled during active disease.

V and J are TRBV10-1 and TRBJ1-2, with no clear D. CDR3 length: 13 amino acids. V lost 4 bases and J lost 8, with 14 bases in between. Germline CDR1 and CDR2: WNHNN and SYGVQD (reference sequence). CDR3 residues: CASSVNTEGGYTF. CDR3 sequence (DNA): TGCGCCAGCAGTGTTAATACAGAGGGAGGCTACACCTTC.

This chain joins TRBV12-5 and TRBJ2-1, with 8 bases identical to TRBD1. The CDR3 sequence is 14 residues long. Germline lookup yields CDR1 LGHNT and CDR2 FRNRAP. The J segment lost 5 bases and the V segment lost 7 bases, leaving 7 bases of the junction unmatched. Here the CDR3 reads CASVEQGVDNEQFF. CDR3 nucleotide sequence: TGTGCTAGTGTAGAACAGGGGGTCGACAATGAGCAGTTCTTC. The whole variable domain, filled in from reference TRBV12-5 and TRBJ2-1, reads DARVTQTPRHKVTEMGQEVTMRCQPILGHNTVFWYRQTMMQGLELLAYFRNRAPLDDSGMPKDRFSAEMPDATLATLKIQPSEPRDSAVYFCASVEQGVDNEQFFGPGTRLTVL.

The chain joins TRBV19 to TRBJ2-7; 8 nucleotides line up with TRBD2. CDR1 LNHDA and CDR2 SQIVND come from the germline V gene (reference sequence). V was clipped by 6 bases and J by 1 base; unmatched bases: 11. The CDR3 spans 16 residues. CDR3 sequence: CASRLAGGSPSYEQYF. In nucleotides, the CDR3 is TGTGCCAGTAGGCTGGCGGGGGGTAGTCCATCCTACGAGCAGTACTTC.

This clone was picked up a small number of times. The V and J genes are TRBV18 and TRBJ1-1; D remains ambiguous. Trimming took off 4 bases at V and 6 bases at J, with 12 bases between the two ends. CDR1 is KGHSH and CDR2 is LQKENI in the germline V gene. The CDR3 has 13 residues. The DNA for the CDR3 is TGTGCCAGCTCACTAAGCCCGTCCGCTGAAGCTTTCTTT. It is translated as CASSLSPSAEAFF.

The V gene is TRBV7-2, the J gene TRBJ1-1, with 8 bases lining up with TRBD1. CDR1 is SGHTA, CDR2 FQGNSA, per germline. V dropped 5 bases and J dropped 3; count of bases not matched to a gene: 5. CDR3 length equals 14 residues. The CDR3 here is CASSQTGGYTEAFF. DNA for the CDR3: TGTGCCAGCAGCCAAACAGGGGGTTACACTGAAGCTTTCTTT.

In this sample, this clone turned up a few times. The CDR3 is CASSLGGQGRGYTF. The CDR3 region has the DNA TGCGCCAGCAGCTTGGGGGGACAGGGGCGCGGCTACACCTTC. The chain combines TRBV5-1 with TRBJ1-2, with TRBD1 matching over 10 bases. V shed 0 bases, J shed 8 bases, and the junction held 4 bases outside the gene matches. CDR1 is SGHRS, CDR2 YFSETQ, per germline. The length of the CDR3 is 14 residues.

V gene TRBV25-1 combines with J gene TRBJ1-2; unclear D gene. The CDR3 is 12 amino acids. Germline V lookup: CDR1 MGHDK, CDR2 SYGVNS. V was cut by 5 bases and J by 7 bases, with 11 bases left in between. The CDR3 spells CASSTMTLGYTF. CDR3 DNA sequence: TGTGCCAGCAGTACTATGACCCTTGGCTACACCTTC.

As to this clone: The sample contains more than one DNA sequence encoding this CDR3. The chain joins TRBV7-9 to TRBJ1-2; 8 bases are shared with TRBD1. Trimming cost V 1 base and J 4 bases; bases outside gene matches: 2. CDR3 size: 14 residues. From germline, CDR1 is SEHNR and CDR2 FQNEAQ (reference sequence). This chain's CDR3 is CASSLDRGSYGYTF. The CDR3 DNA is TGTGCCAGCAGCTTAGACAGGGGGAGCTATGGCTACACCTTC.

The CDR3, as DNA: TGCGCCAGCAGCCTTCGGGCGGGAAGCTATGAGCAGTTCTTC. Amino acids: CASSLRAGSYEQFF. The chain links TRBV5-1 to TRBJ2-1; maybe TRBD2 (6 bases). The CDR3 is 14 amino acids. Per germline, CDR1 SGHRS and CDR2 YFSETQ. Trimming cost V 4 bases and J 8 bases, with 16 bases left between them.

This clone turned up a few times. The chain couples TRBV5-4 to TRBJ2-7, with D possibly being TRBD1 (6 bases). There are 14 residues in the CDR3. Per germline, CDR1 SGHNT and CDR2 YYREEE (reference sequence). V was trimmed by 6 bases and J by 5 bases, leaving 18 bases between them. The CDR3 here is CASTPDSVTHEQYF. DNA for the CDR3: TGTGCCAGCACCCCGGACAGCGTTACTCACGAGCAGTACTTC.

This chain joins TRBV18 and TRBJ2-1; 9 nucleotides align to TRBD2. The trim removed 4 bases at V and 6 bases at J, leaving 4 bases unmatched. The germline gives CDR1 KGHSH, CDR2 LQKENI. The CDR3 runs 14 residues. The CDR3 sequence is CASSRSGSGNEQFF. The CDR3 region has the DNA TGTGCCAGCTCACGTAGCGGGAGTGGCAATGAGCAGTTCTTC.

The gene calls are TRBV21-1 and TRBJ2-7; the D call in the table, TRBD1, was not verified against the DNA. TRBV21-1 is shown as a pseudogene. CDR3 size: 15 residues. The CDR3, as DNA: TGTGCCAGCAGCCCCCGGGACAGGGTATCGTACGAGCAGTACTTC. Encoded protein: CASSPRDRVSYEQYF.

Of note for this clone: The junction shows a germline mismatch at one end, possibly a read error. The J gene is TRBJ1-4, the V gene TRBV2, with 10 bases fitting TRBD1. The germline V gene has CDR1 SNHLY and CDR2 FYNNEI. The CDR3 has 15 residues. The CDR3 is CASSRQGATTEKLFF. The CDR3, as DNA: TGTGCCAGCAGCAGACAGGGGGCTACTACTGAAAAACTGTTTTTT.

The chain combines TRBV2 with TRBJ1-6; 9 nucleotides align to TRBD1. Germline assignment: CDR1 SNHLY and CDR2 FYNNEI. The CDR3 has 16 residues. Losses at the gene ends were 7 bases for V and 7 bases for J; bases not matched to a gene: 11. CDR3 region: CASTTHRTGVNSPLHF. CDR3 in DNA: TGTGCCAGCACAACCCATCGGACAGGGGTAAATTCACCCCTCCACTTT.

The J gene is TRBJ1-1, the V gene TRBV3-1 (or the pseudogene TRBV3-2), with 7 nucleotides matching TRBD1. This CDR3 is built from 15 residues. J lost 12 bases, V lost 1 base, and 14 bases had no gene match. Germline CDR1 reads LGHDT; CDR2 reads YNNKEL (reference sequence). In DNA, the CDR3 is TGTGCCAGCAGCCAAGCGGGGACAGTCCAAATGGTAACTTTCTTT. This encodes CASSQAGTVQMVTFF.

The DNA for the CDR3 is TGCGCCAGCAGCTTGGGAGACAGTAGTGCTGAGCAGTTCTTC. This translates into CASSLGDSSAEQFF. The V call is TRBV5-1, the J call TRBJ2-1, with a weak D call TRBD1 (5 bases). V shed 0 bases and J shed 9 bases, with 13 bases lying between them. CDR1 is SGHRS and CDR2 is YFSETQ in the germline V gene. The CDR3 covers 14 residues.

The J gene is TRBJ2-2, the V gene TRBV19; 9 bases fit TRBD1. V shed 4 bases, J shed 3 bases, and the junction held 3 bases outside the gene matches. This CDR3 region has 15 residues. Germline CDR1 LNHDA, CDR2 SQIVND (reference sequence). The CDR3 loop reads CASSRTGVDTGELFF. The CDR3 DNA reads TGTGCCAGTAGTAGGACAGGGGTGGACACCGGGGAGCTGTTTTTT. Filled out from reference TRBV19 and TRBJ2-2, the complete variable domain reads DGGITQSPKYLFRKEGQNVTLSCEQNLNHDAMYWYRQDPGQGLRLIYYSQIVNDFQKGDIAEGYSVSREKKESFPLTVTSAQKNPTAFYLCASSRTGVDTGELFFGEGSRLTVL.

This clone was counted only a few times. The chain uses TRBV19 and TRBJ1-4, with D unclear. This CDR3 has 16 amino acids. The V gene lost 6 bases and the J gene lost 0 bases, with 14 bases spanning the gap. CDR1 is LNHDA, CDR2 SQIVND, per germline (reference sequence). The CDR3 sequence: CASSPRTGATNEKLFF. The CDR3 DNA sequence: TGTGCCAGTAGCCCTAGGACCGGGGCAACTAATGAAAAACTGTTTTTT.

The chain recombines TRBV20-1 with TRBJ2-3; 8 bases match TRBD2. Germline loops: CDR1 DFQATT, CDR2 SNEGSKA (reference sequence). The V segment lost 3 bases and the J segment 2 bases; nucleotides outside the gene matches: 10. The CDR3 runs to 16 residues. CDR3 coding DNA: TGCAGTGCTAGTAGGGCCGGGACTAGGCTCACAGATACGCAGTATTTT. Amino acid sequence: CSASRAGTRLTDTQYF.

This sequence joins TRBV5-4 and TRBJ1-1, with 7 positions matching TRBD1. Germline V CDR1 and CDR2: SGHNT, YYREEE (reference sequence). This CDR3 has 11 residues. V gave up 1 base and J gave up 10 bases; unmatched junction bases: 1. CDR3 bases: TGTGCCAGCAGCTTGTACAGGGGAGCTTTCTTT. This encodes CASSLYRGAFF.

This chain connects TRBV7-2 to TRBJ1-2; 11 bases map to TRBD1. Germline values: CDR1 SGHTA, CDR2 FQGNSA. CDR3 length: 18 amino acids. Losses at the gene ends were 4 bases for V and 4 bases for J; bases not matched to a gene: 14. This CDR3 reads CASSSTSGTGGFSYGYTF. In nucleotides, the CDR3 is TGTGCCAGCAGCTCTACATCCGGGACAGGGGGGTTTTCCTATGGCTACACCTTC.

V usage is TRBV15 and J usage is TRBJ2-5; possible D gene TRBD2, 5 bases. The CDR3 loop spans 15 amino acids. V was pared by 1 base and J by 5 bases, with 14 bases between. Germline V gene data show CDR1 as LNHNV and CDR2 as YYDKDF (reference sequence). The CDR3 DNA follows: TGTGCCACCAGCAGAGGAAGGGTAACGGGGGAGACCCAGTACTTC. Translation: CATSRGRVTGETQYF.